By frequency, the clone carrying this TCR beta chain registers medium-sized. TRB amplification used approximately 250 ng of peripheral blood genomic DNA. The data are from a study of T cell clusters in autoimmune cytopenias. TRB rearrangements were amplified by touch-down multiplex PCR with mixed TRB-A/B primers. TCRdb reprocessed the multiplex PCR reads and stores each CDR3 protein as one record, lacking DNA. Here the sample table reports fewer than 1,500 distinct CDR3 sequences. Germline lookup yields CDR1 SQVTM and CDR2 ANQGSEA. There are 11 residues in the CDR3. The same data also went into a second study, on T cell repertoires in aging, cancer and after chemotherapy. As that report states: Pre- and post-chemotherapy samples were paired from chronic lymphocytic leukemia patients treated with fludarabine- or bendamustine-based regimens. Compared with age-matched healthy donors, untreated hematological or solid cancer patients showed higher blood TCR clonality. Across the chemotherapy interval, each cancer cohort showed higher median generation probability, suggesting thymic rebound. Lymphoid organ infiltration in hematological cancer patients may impair thymic emigration or peripheral T cell expansion.

Input material: peripheral blood. The chain carries TRBV29-1 and TRBJ1-2. This receptor was identified in a human donor with chronic lymphocytic leukemia. The CDR3 reads CSGYSNYGYTF.